Listed below are T cell receptor beta chains from one sample, sequenced in a study of human T cells and chemical hapten exposure. TCRdb redid the calling of the RACE reads with MiXCR, one entry per CDR3 protein. The sample contains 250,000 or so distinct CDR3 sequences, around 7% of which appear only once. Sequencing used whole blood, obtained in connection with sensitization to the hapten diphenylcyclopropenone (DPC). The receptors were gathered from a man aged 18 to 29 with alopecia areata. Some clones in this sample may be carry-over from other donors' samples. CDR3s leave out the opening cysteine and the closing phenylalanine or tryptophan.

>TRBJ1-2|TRBV7-2|12
ASSAGTAPRGYT
>TRBJ2-1|TRBV3-1|11
ASSQTSGGEQF
>TRBJ1-1|TRBV7-9|11
ASRGAQGTEAF
>TRBJ2-4|TRBV20-1|15
SAHIKTVPLAKNIQY
>TRBJ2-3|TRBV11-2|13
ASSFSGGASDTQY
>TRBJ1-1|TRBV20-1|11
SARDLGFAEAF
>TRBJ1-6|TRBV20-1|11
IATGHSNSPLH
>TRBJ1-4|TRBV20-1|17
SARLMYGLTGGLGEKLF
>TRBJ2-7|TRBV27|11
ASSFVANYEQY
>TRBJ1-6|TRBV4-2|15
ASSQDRLGRAGSPLH
>TRBJ1-6|TRBV4-3|14
ASSPDRSNYNSPLH
>TRBJ2-1|TRBV24-1|9
ATSDRGEQF
>TRBJ2-5|TRBV4-2|11
ASSGAGFETQY
>TRBJ1-1|TRBV20-1|10
SAQSQGAEAF
>TRBJ1-2|TRBV7-2|12
ASSSRQSGYGYT
>TRBJ1-1|TRBV12-3/TRBV12-4|10
ASTFGGFEAF
>TRBJ2-5|TRBV7-2|14
ASSFGGVVGQETQY
>TRBJ1-1|TRBV6-2/TRBV6-3|12
ASSLSRGLTEAF
>TRBJ1-1|TRBV5-1|13
ASSLFGGRGPEAF
>TRBJ2-1|TRBV7-2|13
ASSLRATLYNEQF
>TRBJ2-4|TRBV6-5|12
ASSYNPPPDIQY
>TRBJ2-5|TRBV25-1|12
ASISSLGQETQY
>TRBJ1-6|TRBV12-3/TRBV12-4|12
ASTPGENNSPLH
>TRBJ1-6|TRBV6-1|14
ASKPPTGHFGSPLH
>TRBJ2-5|TRBV5-1|13
ASSLRGVSPETQY
>TRBJ1-5|TRBV27|13
ASSLMGQWDQPQH
>TRBJ2-3|TRBV6-2/TRBV6-3|12
ASSQDRERNTQY
>TRBJ1-5|TRBV20-1|11
SAMDDSRKPQH
>TRBJ2-1|TRBV12-3/TRBV12-4|13
ASSFGTGLRNEQF
>TRBJ1-1|TRBV29-1|12
SVGAGQLNTEAF
>TRBJ1-1|TRBV12-3/TRBV12-4|12
ASSLRPITNEAF